This entry lists 18 T cell receptor beta chains sequenced from one sample in a study of T-cell reconstitution after alpha-beta-depleted transplantation in children (dated by TCRdb to 2016 to 2018). Sample treatment or condition, as interpreted from the label and publication: allogeneic hematopoietic cell transplantation with graft depleted of TCRalphabeta T cells and CD19 B cells. Libraries were built with PCR. The run used an Illumina HiSeq 2500. TCR library preparation used molecular barcoding, with unique molecular identifiers applied to normalize quantification of the TCRbeta repertoire. Clones were called with MiXCR by TCRdb after fastp trimmed the public reads at Q25, and only in-frame beta chains were retained. Identical CDR3 protein sequences are pooled into one entry, listed with their most common genes and DNA. The sample table shows about 900,000 distinct CDR3 sequences, and about 29% are seen once. Approximately 30% of the sample lies in the top ten.

Sequencing used PBMCs, mostly from graft donor cells, obtained 360 days after TCRalphabeta/CD19-depleted stem cell transplant. These receptor sequences come from a boy under three years old who had a stem cell transplant for SCID, so the T cells may come from the graft donor.

The rearrangement joins TRBV10-3 to TRBJ2-3; a weak D match, TRBD2 (6 bases). The CDR3 loop spans 13 amino acids. V was shortened by 10 bases and J by 0 bases, with 11 bases between the two germline ends. CDR1 and CDR2 (germline): ENHRY, SYGVKD. CDR3 sequence (DNA): TGTGCCACAGGGAGCGGGAGCACAGATACGCAGTATTTT. It specifies CATGSGSTDTQYF.

The chain joins TRBV3-1 to TRBJ2-3; D unresolved. The CDR3 has 14 amino acids. Looked up from germline, CDR1 is LGHDT and CDR2 is YNNKEL (reference sequence). V was pared by 1 base and J by 7 bases, with 12 bases between. The CDR3 DNA reads as TGTGCCAGCAGCCAAGGGTCAGGTGGTTATACGCAGTATTTT. It codes for CASSQGSGGYTQYF.

The rearrangement joins TRBV15 to TRBJ2-3, with 8 bases that match TRBD1. Germline V gene sequence: CDR1 LNHNV, CDR2 YYDKDF (reference sequence). The CDR3 has 15 residues. The V gene end was trimmed by 1 base and the J gene end by 4 bases; junction bases not matched to a gene: 4. The CDR3 DNA reads TGTGCCACCAGCAGAGGCGGACAGGGCGCAGATACGCAGTATTTT. Protein: CATSRGGQGADTQYF.

This rearrangement joins TRBV29-1 to TRBJ1-5; TRBD1 might be the D (5 bases). The CDR3 has 12 amino acids. V lost 4 bases, J lost 9 bases, and 13 bases lay in between. Per the germline V gene, CDR1 is SQVTM and CDR2 is ANQGSEA. The CDR3 sequence: CSVVPPTGPQHF. The CDR3 bases are TGCAGCGTTGTCCCCCCTACAGGGCCCCAGCATTTT.

This clonotype has more than one count but fewer than ten. This rearrangement joins TRBV20-1 to TRBJ2-5, with D possibly being TRBD1 (5 bases). The CDR3 spans 13 residues. Germline V gives CDR1 DFQATT, CDR2 SNEGSKA (reference sequence). Between the trimmed V and J ends, which lost 6 bases and 2 bases, there was a span of 13 bases. For the CDR3, the DNA is TGCAGTGCCCTGGACACTTCTCAAGAGACCCAGTACTTC. It is translated as CSALDTSQETQYF.

This clonotype was seen a few times. The V call is TRBV6-2 or TRBV6-3, the J call TRBJ2-3, with a tentative D call TRBD2 (6 bases). Trimming took off 6 bases at V and 6 bases at J, with 25 bases between the two ends. The V gene's germline CDR1 is MNHEY and CDR2 SVGEGT. The CDR3 runs 17 residues. DNA of the CDR3: TGTGCCAGCAGAGAGGCCAGACGCGGCGGGGCAGGGGATACGCAGTATTTT. Translated, it gives CASREARRGGAGDTQYF.

This chain joins TRBV20-1 and TRBJ2-1; TRBD1 is a possible D gene (6 bases). This CDR3 region has 13 residues. The germline CDR1 and CDR2 sequences are DFQATT and SNEGSKA (reference sequence). With 5 bases removed from V and 2 bases from J, the gap between germline ends came to 10 bases. In nucleotides, the CDR3 is TGCAGTGCTCGGCCAGGGGCCTACAATGAGCAGTTCTTC. Translation: CSARPGAYNEQFF.

This clonotype was detected only a few times. The V and J genes are TRBV4-1 and TRBJ2-1, with D possibly TRBD2 on 5 matching bases. CDR1 MGHRA and CDR2 YSYEKL come from the germline V gene. The CDR3 contains 16 residues. V lost 0 bases, J lost 2 bases, and 11 bases lay in between. CDR3 nucleotides: TGCGCCAGCAGCCAAGATAGCTCTAGCCCCTACAATGAGCAGTTCTTC. Encoded protein: CASSQDSSSPYNEQFF.

This clonotype was seen a handful of times. This sequence joins TRBV5-5 and TRBJ1-1, with D perhaps matching TRBD1 (5 bases). The V gene's germline CDR1 is SGHKS and CDR2 YYEKEE (reference sequence). Deletions cut 0 bases from V and 4 bases from J, with 13 bases between. The CDR3 covers 15 residues. The CDR3 reads CASSLGQTLFTEAFF. The DNA for the CDR3 is TGTGCCAGCAGCTTGGGACAGACTTTGTTCACTGAAGCTTTCTTT.

This clonotype has just a few counts. The gene calls are TRBV20-1 and TRBJ2-5; 12 positions match TRBD2. Germline trimming cut 0 bases from V and 4 bases from J; bases unmatched to any gene: 12. From germline, CDR1 is DFQATT and CDR2 SNEGSKA (reference sequence). This CDR3 comprises 18 residues. The CDR3 sequence: CSARDRLAGGRILETQYF. CDR3 coding DNA: TGCAGTGCTAGAGATCGCCTAGCGGGGGGGCGGATACTAGAGACCCAGTACTTC.

This clonotype was seen only a few times. The chain joins TRBV18 to TRBJ2-3, with D perhaps being TRBD1 or TRBD2 (5 bases each). V dropped 3 bases and J dropped 8 bases, with 21 bases sitting between them. The CDR3 totals 16 residues. Germline V gene sequence: CDR1 KGHSH, CDR2 LQKENI. The CDR3 DNA is TGTGCCAGCTCACCCTGGGGACGAACAGAGTTTGTTACGCAGTATTTT. It yields the protein CASSPWGRTEFVTQYF.

This clonotype was counted between two and nine times. The chain uses TRBV20-1 and TRBJ1-2, with 9 bases that match TRBD1. The V gene end was trimmed by 3 bases and the J gene end by 2 bases; junction bases not matched to a gene: 4. This CDR3 region has 14 residues. CDR1 and CDR2 (germline): DFQATT, SNEGSKA (reference sequence). CDR3 protein: CSASDRGKNYGYTF. The CDR3 DNA reads as TGCAGTGCTAGTGACAGGGGGAAGAACTATGGCTACACCTTC.

The chain is built from TRBV28 and TRBJ1-1, with D unclear. CDR1 and CDR2 from the germline V gene are MDHEN and SYDVKM. The ends were cut back, 3 bases at V and 6 bases at J, with 11 bases in the middle. The CDR3 length is 13 residues. The CDR3 DNA reads TGTGCCAGCAGTTTTCCCGTTTTGGCTGAAGCTTTCTTT. Translated, it gives CASSFPVLAEAFF.

The V gene is TRBV12-3 or TRBV12-4, the J gene TRBJ1-2; D is perhaps TRBD1 (6 bases). Trimming removed 4 bases from V and 1 base from J, with 16 bases in between. CDR3 length: 16 residues. The CDR3 here is CASSSYGQILNYGYTF. CDR3 bases: TGTGCCAGCAGTTCCTACGGACAGATTCTTAACTATGGCTACACCTTC.

This clonotype was observed a handful of times. The chain carries TRBV6-2 or TRBV6-3 and TRBJ2-2; TRBD1 or TRBD2 may be the D gene (5 bases each). Trimming took off 6 bases at V and 4 bases at J, with 15 bases between the two ends. The CDR3 has 15 residues. From germline, CDR1 is MNHEY and CDR2 SVGEGT. CDR3 nucleotide sequence: TGTGCCAGCAGCCCAAGGGGAGTTGGCACCGGGGAGCTGTTTTTT. Its protein is CASSPRGVGTGELFF.

The rearrangement uses TRBV12-3 or TRBV12-4 and TRBJ1-5; TRBD1 matches 11 bases. Losses at the gene ends were 5 bases for V and 6 bases for J; bases not matched to a gene: 6. CDR3 size: 15 residues. The CDR3 is CASSRGQGAGQPQHF. CDR3 nucleotide sequence: TGTGCCAGCAGTCGAGGACAGGGGGCAGGTCAGCCCCAGCATTTT.

The chain recombines TRBV11-2 with TRBJ2-2, with D hard to call. CDR3 length: 16 amino acids. The germline V gene has CDR1 SGHAT and CDR2 FQNNGV. Trimming cost V 5 bases and J 0 bases, with 13 bases left between them. CDR3 bases: TGTGCCAGCAGCCCCCAGATCTTCGCGAACACCGGGGAGCTGTTTTTT. This codes for CASSPQIFANTGELFF. Looking up the rest from reference TRBV11-2 and TRBJ2-2 gives the full variable domain: EAGVAQSPRYKIIEKRQSVAFWCNPISGHATLYWYQQILGQGPKLLIQFQNNGVVDDSQLPKDRFSAERLKGVDSTLKIQPAKLEDSAVYLCASSPQIFANTGELFFGEGSRLTVL.

Concerning this clonotype itself: Compared with germline, one end of the junction differs, possibly owing to a read error. The rearrangement joins TRBV12-3 or TRBV12-4 to TRBJ1-3; D is unclear. The CDR3 loop spans 13 amino acids. CDR3 nucleotide sequence: TGCGCTGCGTCGGGCCCCTCTGGAAACACCATATATTTT. The encoded protein is CAASGPSGNTIYF.